These T cell receptor beta chains were read from a single sample in a study of blood T cell repertoires in COVID-19. Here immunoSEQ multiplex PCR was the method, and the copy in TCRdb shows in-frame clones only, minus some. The sample shows a few hundred thousand clones, 80% to 90% of them seen only once. Sequencing input: peripheral blood. The receptors originated from a woman in her forties or fifties with COVID-19, enrolled during active disease. CDR3s include the opening cysteine and the closing phenylalanine or tryptophan. D genes are given only for firm matches. Clone size is stated in some rows and not others, as once, few, many or a class when expanded.

>.|TRBV9|.|16|TRBJ2-6
TGTGCCAGCAGCCTCCGGACTCATTCAGGGGCCAACGTCCTGACTTTC
CASSLRTHSGANVLTF
>.|TRBV18|TRBD1|14|TRBJ1-5
TGTGCCAGCTCACCTCAGACAGGGGTTGAGCCCCAGCATTTT
CASSPQTGVEPQHF
>.|TRBV28|TRBD2|17|TRBJ2-1
TGTGCCAGCCAAAGCGTGAGCGGGAGGGAGTCCTACAATGAGCAGTTCTTC
CASQSVSGRESYNEQFF
>once|TRBV11-2|TRBD1|15|TRBJ2-1
TGTGCCAGCAGCCCGGGACAGGGGTGGTCCAATGAGCAGTTCTTC
CASSPGQGWSNEQFF
>.|TRBV5-5|.|14|TRBJ2-7
TGTGCCAGCAGCTCGATAACACAAAACTACGAGCAGTACTTC
CASSSITQNYEQYF
>.|TRBV4-3|TRBD1|16|TRBJ1-2
TGCGCCAGCTCCGGGTACGGGACAGGCAAGAACTATGGCTACACCTTC
CASSGYGTGKNYGYTF
>.|TRBV6-6|TRBD2|15|TRBJ2-1
TGTGCCAGCAGTACCGGGACTAGCGGGAGGAATGAGCAGTTCTTC
CASSTGTSGRNEQFF
>.|TRBV5-1|TRBD2|14|TRBJ2-2
TGCGCCAGCACCCGGGGGGAGAACACCGGGGAGCTGTTTTTT
CASTRGENTGELFF
>once|TRBV11-2|.|14|TRBJ1-1
TGTGCCAGCAGCTTCGGGTTCATGAACACTGAAGCTTTCTTT
CASSFGFMNTEAFF
>once|TRBV27|TRBD1|15|TRBJ2-1
TGTGCCAGCAGACTCCGGGACAGCAACTACAATGAGCAGTTCTTC
CASRLRDSNYNEQFF
>.|TRBV19|.|14|TRBJ1-1
TGTGCCAGTAGTATGGGGGGGGTGATAACTGAAGCTTTCTTT
CASSMGGVITEAFF
>.|TRBV7-2|.|15|TRBJ2-3
TGTGCCAGCAGATTTACTAGTATTTTCTCAGATACGCAGTATTTT
CASRFTSIFSDTQYF
>once|TRBV5-6|TRBD2|16|TRBJ2-7
TGTGCCAGCAGCTTAGTACTAGCGGGAGGGACCTACGAGCAGTACTTC
CASSLVLAGGTYEQYF
>.|TRBV1|.|16|TRBJ1-2
TGCACCAGCAGCCAAGCCGGGACAGGGGGCGTCTATGGCTACACCTTC
CTSSQAGTGGVYGYTF
>.|TRBV6-5|TRBD2|14|TRBJ2-3
TGTGCCAGCACGGGGGGACTAGTGGCAGATACGCAGTATTTT
CASTGGLVADTQYF
>.|TRBV25-1|TRBD1|13|TRBJ1-1
TGTGCCAGCAGTGACCGGCGGACAGGTGAAGCTTTCTTT
CASSDRRTGEAFF
>.|TRBV2|TRBD1|15|TRBJ2-2
TGTGCCAGCACCTGGGACAGGGGATCGCCCGGGGAGCTGTTTTTT
CASTWDRGSPGELFF
>.|TRBV7-9|.|13|TRBJ1-2
TGTGCCAGCAGCATCGACACATACTATGGCTACACCTTC
CASSIDTYYGYTF
>once|TRBV12-3/TRBV12-4|.|12|TRBJ2-7
TGTGCCAGCAGGAAAAGGGGGGAGGGGCAGTACTTC
CASRKRGEGQYF
>.|TRBV5-1|.|12|TRBJ2-7
TGCGCCAGCAGCTTGGCAGGGGCCGAGCAGTACTTC
CASSLAGAEQYF
>.|TRBV19|.|13|TRBJ2-5
TGTGCCAGTGGCCCCACGTACCAAGAGACCCAGTACTTC
CASGPTYQETQYF
>once|TRBV6-2/TRBV6-3|TRBD2|15|TRBJ2-1
TGTGCCAGCAGCTATTCTAGCGGACCTTTGAATGAGCAGTTCTTC
CASSYSSGPLNEQFF
>.|TRBV7-2|TRBD2|15|TRBJ2-7
TGTGCCAGCAGCTTAGTACCGGGGGGGACCTACGAGCAGTACTTC
CASSLVPGGTYEQYF
>.|TRBV25-1|.|17|TRBJ2-3
TGTGCCAGCAGTATCCTTGGGACACCAGGAGGCGGAGATACGCAGTATTTT
CASSILGTPGGGDTQYF
>.|TRBV5-1|.|13|TRBJ2-3
TGCGCCAGCAGCCTAATACCGGCAGATACGCAGTATTTT
CASSLIPADTQYF
>few|TRBV24-1|TRBD1|17|TRBJ1-2
TGTGCCACCAGTGAACGACGTCCCGGGACAGGGAACTATGGCTACACCTTC
CATSERRPGTGNYGYTF
>.|TRBV9|TRBD2|16|TRBJ2-1
TGTGCCAGCAGCAGGACTAGCGGACCGTCCTACAATGAGCAGTTCTTC
CASSRTSGPSYNEQFF
>.|TRBV18|TRBD1|13|TRBJ1-1
TGTGCCAGCACGACAGGGCTAAACACTGAAGCTTTCTTT
CASTTGLNTEAFF
>.|TRBV27|.|17|TRBJ2-6
TGTGCCAGCAGCCCCAGGGCCGTGGAGCCTGGGGCCAACGTCCTGACTTTC
CASSPRAVEPGANVLTF
>.|TRBV19|TRBD2|16|TRBJ2-1
TGTGCCAGTACCCAGACTAGCGGGAGACTCTACAATGAGCAGTTCTTC
CASTQTSGRLYNEQFF
>.|TRBV7-8|.|12|TRBJ1-1
TGTGCCAGCAGCCCAAGGGGCACTGAAGCTTTCTTT
CASSPRGTEAFF
>.|TRBV4-1|.|17|TRBJ1-6
TGCGCCAGCAGCCATCCGGGTTTTAGCGGAGGACACTCACCCCTCCACTTT
CASSHPGFSGGHSPLHF
>.|TRBV14|.|18|TRBJ1-1
TGTGCCAGCAGCCAAGATACCGGGGCGGGGGCCCTGAACACTGAAGCTTTCTTT
CASSQDTGAGALNTEAFF
>.|TRBV7-2|.|14|TRBJ2-1
TGTGCCAGCAGCTTAGCTGGGCCCAACAATGAGCAGTTCTTC
CASSLAGPNNEQFF
>.|TRBV5-1|TRBD1|14|TRBJ1-4
TGCGCCAGCAGCTTGGGGACAGGGTATGAAAAACTGTTTTTT
CASSLGTGYEKLFF
>.|TRBV18|.|17|TRBJ2-4
TGTGCCAGCTCACCGTTCCCCTGGGGACTAGCCAAAAACATTCAGTACTTC
CASSPFPWGLAKNIQYF
>.|TRBV10-3|TRBD2|16|TRBJ2-1
TGTGCCATCAGTGAGAAGAGGCGGGAGGCTTACAATGAGCAGTTCTTC
CAISEKRREAYNEQFF
>.|TRBV7-2|TRBD1|15|TRBJ2-1
TGTGCCAGCAGCTTCCAACCGACAGGGTCCCATGAGCAGTTCTTC
CASSFQPTGSHEQFF
>once|TRBV3-1/TRBV3-2|.|17|TRBJ2-2
TGTGCCAGCAGCCATCCCCGGGGTGACCTAAACACCGGGGAGCTGTTTTTT
CASSHPRGDLNTGELFF
>.|TRBV25-1|TRBD2|16|TRBJ2-7
TGTGCCAGCAGTAAGCCGGGACTAGCGGGAGGAAAGGAGCAGTACTTC
CASSKPGLAGGKEQYF
>.|TRBV2|.|16|TRBJ1-6
TGTGCCAGCAGTGCAGGGGTGGGGGCCTATAATTCACCCCTCCACTTT
CASSAGVGAYNSPLHF